This T cell receptor (beta chain) was recovered during a study of human T cells and chemical hapten exposure. Turning to the study itself: All through the roughly 24-week study, the scalp of each patient received diphenylcyclopropenone doses weekly.

The time point was: pre-sensitization, week 0. Specified treatment: therapeutic diphenylcyclopropenone sensitization with weekly scalp DPC. This clonotype was seen a few times. What it binds is unknown. CDR3 length equals 15 residues. Germline V CDR1 and CDR2: WSHSY, SAAADI. The V gene lost 8 bases and the J gene lost 0 bases, with 15 bases spanning the gap. During construction of the library, unique molecular identifiers were attached to individual cDNA molecules for quantitative, reproducible TCR counting. TCRdb redid the calling of the RACE reads with MiXCR, one entry per CDR3 protein. The data hold 150,000 to 200,000 distinct CDR3 sequences, with approximately 31% observed a single time. General study results and limits: The donor cohort had alopecia, so its immune response may not match that of healthy people.

The TCR comes from a woman in her thirties with alopecia areata. Some clones in this sample may be carry-over from other donors' samples. The source material was whole blood, sampled in connection with sensitization to the hapten diphenylcyclopropenone (DPC). The chain employs TRBV10-2 and TRBJ2-3, with D possibly TRBD2 on 7 matching bases. As DNA, the CDR3 is TGCGCCAGCCGTCGGGGGGCGGGTAGCACAGATACGCAGTATTTT. Translating gives CASRRGAGSTDTQYF.